Presented here are 7 T cell receptor beta chains from one specimen sequenced in a study of blood T cell repertoires in COVID-19. Using immunoSEQ multiplex PCR, the repertoire was profiled, and TCRdb retains in-frame clones only, with some absent. The table has over 110,000 clones, more than 70% seen once. Sequencing used PBMCs or T cells enriched from blood (not recorded which). These receptors were taken from a man aged 35 to 55 with acute COVID-19.

This chain joins TRBV28 and TRBJ2-5; a possible D gene is TRBD2 (6 bases). Trimming removed 6 bases from V and 2 bases from J, with 16 bases in between. Per germline, CDR1 MDHEN and CDR2 SYDVKM. The CDR3 is made up of 15 amino acids. CDR3 nucleotides: TGTGCCAGCAGAAGGGCGGGGTATGTACAAGAGACCCAGTACTTC. Its translation is CASRRAGYVQETQYF.

The rearrangement joins TRBV2 to TRBJ1-5, with TRBD1 matching over 7 bases. With V trimmed by 4 bases and J by 9 bases, 12 bases remained unmatched. CDR1 and CDR2 from the germline V gene are SNHLY and FYNNEI. The CDR3 is made up of 15 amino acids. The CDR3 DNA follows: TGTGCCAGCAGTGTAGACAGGGAGCCCTTCTGGCCCCAGCATTTT. This encodes CASSVDREPFWPQHF.

This sequence joins TRBV9 and TRBJ2-7; TRBD2 matches at 10 bases. Per germline, CDR1 SGDLS and CDR2 YYNGEE. The CDR3 has 13 amino acids. Trimming took 3 bases from V and 7 from J; bases not matched to a gene: 4. CDR3 region: CASSGASGGEQYF. The DNA for the CDR3 is TGTGCCAGCAGCGGCGCTAGCGGGGGAGAGCAGTACTTC.

This clone appeared a few times. The gene calls are TRBV7-9 and TRBJ1-5; 7 positions agree with TRBD1. Germline V lookup: CDR1 SEHNR, CDR2 FQNEAQ (reference sequence). Trimming took 5 bases from V and 8 from J; bases not matched to a gene: 9. This CDR3 has 14 residues. DNA for the CDR3: TGTGCCAGCAGCGGACGAGGGGGCTTAGAGCCCCAGCATTTT. This translates into CASSGRGGLEPQHF. The complete variable domain, with remaining parts taken from reference TRBV7-9 and TRBJ1-5, reads DTGVSQNPRHKITKRGQNVTFRCDPISEHNRLYWYRQTLGQGPEFLTYFQNEAQLEKSRLLSDRFSAERPKGSFSTLEIQRTEQGDSAMYLCASSGRGGLEPQHFGDGTRLSIL.

This chain links TRBV5-1 with TRBJ2-1, with 7 nucleotides matching TRBD2. CDR3 size: 14 residues. Germline assignment: CDR1 SGHRS and CDR2 YFSETQ. Unmatched junction bases numbered 9, after V lost 4 bases and J lost 8 bases. DNA of the CDR3: TGCGCCAGCAGCCCGGACTATGCGGGGGATGAGCAGTTCTTC. Translating it yields CASSPDYAGDEQFF.

This chain uses TRBV6-5 with TRBJ1-4; D call uncertain. The CDR3 spans 14 residues. V lost 0 bases to trimming and J lost 3 bases, with 5 bases between them. CDR1 and CDR2 (germline): MNHEY, SVGAGI. The CDR3 coding sequence is TGTGCCAGCAGTTACTCCGGGGCTAATGAAAAACTGTTTTTT. This codes for CASSYSGANEKLFF.

J is TRBJ1-4 and V is TRBV29-1; D unclear. V was cut by 4 bases and J by 8 bases, with 11 bases left in between. Germline V gene sequence: CDR1 SQVTM, CDR2 ANQGSEA. This CDR3 has 12 amino acids. The CDR3: CSVGRLGEKLFF. The CDR3 nucleotides are TGCAGCGTTGGACGACTCGGGGAAAAACTGTTTTTT.